The 22 T cell receptor beta chains listed next were all sequenced from one sample in a study of identical twins. Each CDR3 protein gets one entry after TCRdb re-called the 5' RACE reads with MiXCR. This sample has roughly 750,000 distinct CDR3 sequences, with 21% found just once. The data also belong to a second study, concerning T cells expressing NK-cell markers.

Sequenced input: PBMCs. The receptors were sampled from a woman younger than 30 in good health.

The chain couples TRBV5-5 to TRBJ2-7; 7 nucleotides align to TRBD1. Looked up from germline, CDR1 is SGHKS and CDR2 is YYEKEE (reference sequence). The trim removed 0 bases at V and 3 bases at J, leaving 3 bases unmatched. The CDR3 loop spans 14 amino acids. The CDR3 loop is CASSLGRGFYEQYF. The DNA for the CDR3 is TGTGCCAGCAGCTTGGGCAGGGGGTTCTACGAGCAGTACTTC.

The gene calls are TRBV19 and TRBJ1-4; TRBD1 is a possible D gene (5 bases). There are 15 residues in the CDR3. Germline loops: CDR1 LNHDA, CDR2 SQIVND (reference sequence). The V and J ends lost 5 bases and 0 bases respectively, with 10 bases between them. The CDR3 region has the DNA TGTGCCAGTAGTGGGGCGGGGGCAACTAATGAAAAACTGTTTTTT. Translating it yields CASSGAGATNEKLFF.

This chain links TRBV20-1 with TRBJ2-7; 9 bases fit TRBD2. The CDR3 covers 16 residues. CDR1 and CDR2 (germline): DFQATT, SNEGSKA (reference sequence). The trim removed 0 bases at V and 3 bases at J, leaving 9 bases unmatched. Here the CDR3 DNA reads TGCAGTGCTAGAGATGGTGGCGGGGGGGCCGACTACGAGCAGTACTTC. Its translation is CSARDGGGGADYEQYF.

This clonotype was picked up many times. The J gene is TRBJ1-3, the V gene TRBV9; D is undetermined. The germline V gene encodes CDR1 SGDLS and CDR2 YYNGEE. V was clipped by 0 bases and J by 0 bases, with 7 bases between them. The CDR3 sequence is 15 residues long. CDR3: CASSVEPVSGNTIYF. The CDR3, as DNA: TGTGCCAGCAGCGTAGAACCGGTCTCTGGAAACACCATATATTTT.

The rearrangement joins TRBV20-1 to TRBJ1-2; possible D gene TRBD1, 6 bases. Trimming shortened V by 4 bases and J by 8 bases, and 20 bases separated the two germline ends. CDR1 and CDR2 from the germline V gene are DFQATT and SNEGSKA (reference sequence). This CDR3 spans 14 amino acids. CDR3 coding DNA: TGCAGTGCTAAGACTTACAGGGCGTCCGGCGGCTACACCTTC. It codes for CSAKTYRASGGYTF.

The rearrangement uses TRBV6-5 and TRBJ2-3, with a possible D match to TRBD1 (5 bases). The CDR3 is made up of 15 amino acids. Germline CDR1 and CDR2: MNHEY and SVGAGI. V lost 0 bases, J lost 6 bases, and 13 bases lay in between. CDR3 region: CASSYSGDPVDTQYF. In DNA, the CDR3 is TGTGCCAGCAGTTACTCAGGGGATCCCGTGGATACGCAGTATTTT.

The chain employs TRBV6-5 and TRBJ1-1; D is unclear. This CDR3 spans 13 amino acids. Trimming shortened V by 5 bases and J by 1 base, and 8 bases separated the two germline ends. Germline CDR1 and CDR2: MNHEY and SVGAGI. The DNA for the CDR3 is TGTGCCAGCAGTACTGATTGGAACACTGAAGCTTTCTTT. Protein: CASSTDWNTEAFF.

This clonotype was recorded a few times. The gene calls are TRBV6-4 and TRBJ2-1, with 11 bases lining up with TRBD1. J lost 4 bases, V lost 3 bases, and 5 bases had no gene match. Germline V CDR1 and CDR2: MRHNA, SNTAGT. The CDR3 has 16 residues. CDR3 sequence: CASSERGTGGYNEQFF. The CDR3 DNA reads TGTGCCAGCAGTGAAAGGGGGACAGGGGGTTACAATGAGCAGTTCTTC.

This clonotype showed up just a few times. This rearrangement joins TRBV29-1 to TRBJ2-1; tentative D call: TRBD2 (6 bases). The V gene lost 4 bases and the J gene lost 9 bases, with 19 bases spanning the gap. This CDR3 region has 14 residues. Germline values: CDR1 SQVTM, CDR2 ANQGSEA. CDR3 sequence: CSVGGVVLSGEQFF. In nucleotides, the CDR3 is TGCAGCGTTGGGGGGGTAGTTCTCAGTGGTGAGCAGTTCTTC.

V and J are TRBV20-1 and TRBJ2-1; D is uncertain. V lost 6 bases to trimming and J lost 0 bases, with 15 bases between them. Per germline, CDR1 DFQATT and CDR2 SNEGSKA (reference sequence). This CDR3 comprises 15 residues. This chain's CDR3 is CSAYSRASSYNEQFF. CDR3 DNA sequence: TGCAGTGCCTACAGTCGGGCGAGCTCCTACAATGAGCAGTTCTTC.

This clonotype was counted only a few times. The V and J genes are TRBV20-1 and TRBJ1-5; D is perhaps TRBD1 (5 bases). Trimming removed 5 bases at V and 2 bases at J, with 10 bases between. The CDR3 runs 13 residues. Germline values: CDR1 DFQATT, CDR2 SNEGSKA (reference sequence). The CDR3 sequence: CSAGGRGNQPQHF. The CDR3 DNA reads as TGCAGTGCTGGCGGCAGGGGCAATCAGCCCCAGCATTTT.

The chain combines TRBV20-1 with TRBJ2-1; D possibly corresponds to TRBD1 (6 bases). The V end lost 3 bases, the J end lost 3 bases, and 12 bases lay between the germline ends. Germline V gives CDR1 DFQATT, CDR2 SNEGSKA (reference sequence). CDR3 length equals 14 residues. The CDR3: CSASIVTGYNEQFF. The CDR3, as DNA: TGCAGTGCTAGTATTGTGACAGGCTACAATGAGCAGTTCTTC.

This clonotype turned up a few times. V and J are TRBV6-1 and TRBJ1-6; no reliable D call. CDR1 MNHNS and CDR2 SASEGT come from the germline V gene. There are 13 residues in the CDR3. Trimming took off 8 bases at V and 7 bases at J, with 12 bases between the two ends. The DNA for the CDR3 is TGTGCCAGCTCCATATCGGAGAATTCACCCCTCCACTTT. This codes for CASSISENSPLHF.

The chain couples TRBV7-9 to TRBJ2-2; 9 nucleotides line up with TRBD1. The CDR3 extends over 16 amino acids. The V and J ends lost 5 bases and 7 bases, in that order; junction bases with no gene match: 11. Germline CDR1 reads SEHNR; CDR2 reads FQNEAQ (reference sequence). The CDR3 region has the DNA TGTGCCAGCAGCCCTGGACAGGGGAAATCAATCGGGGAGCTGTTTTTT. It codes for CASSPGQGKSIGELFF. Combining the CDR3 with reference TRBV7-9 and TRBJ2-2 gives the whole variable domain DTGVSQNPRHKITKRGQNVTFRCDPISEHNRLYWYRQTLGQGPEFLTYFQNEAQLEKSRLLSDRFSAERPKGSFSTLEIQRTEQGDSAMYLCASSPGQGKSIGELFFGEGSRLTVL.

This chain connects TRBV10-2 to TRBJ1-2, with D unclear. The CDR3 covers 14 residues. Germline V gene sequence: CDR1 WSHSY, CDR2 SAAADI. The V end lost 4 bases, the J end lost 4 bases, and 13 bases lay between the germline ends. The CDR3 region is CASSGKGRGYGYTF. The CDR3 DNA reads as TGCGCCAGCAGTGGGAAAGGTCGGGGCTATGGCTACACCTTC.

The sample holds a few counts of this clonotype. This chain joins TRBV30 and TRBJ1-2; 10 positions agree with TRBD1. Per germline, CDR1 GTSNPN and CDR2 SVGIG (reference sequence). After removal of 3 bases from V and 4 bases from J, the junction contained 5 bases not matched to a gene. CDR3 length equals 14 residues. CDR3 protein: CAWRPTGGIYGYTF. The CDR3 nucleotides read TGTGCCTGGAGACCGACAGGGGGCATCTATGGCTACACCTTC.

The chain links TRBV12-3 or TRBV12-4 to TRBJ2-2, with TRBD2 identical over 9 bases. This CDR3 has 18 residues. V shed 11 bases, J shed 6 bases, and the junction held 22 bases outside the gene matches. CDR3: CAFSLAIGRAGGAGELFF. The DNA of the CDR3 is TGTGCCTTCAGTTTAGCCATTGGCCGGGCGGGAGGGGCCGGGGAGCTGTTTTTT.

This chain uses TRBV29-1 with TRBJ2-1, with 13 bases aligning to TRBD2. The germline V gene has CDR1 SQVTM and CDR2 ANQGSEA. This CDR3 spans 15 amino acids. V lost 4 bases to trimming and J lost 8 bases; unmatched junction nucleotides: 8. CDR3 sequence: CSVVRTSGSLDEQFF. CDR3 nucleotides: TGCAGCGTTGTTAGGACTAGCGGGAGCTTGGATGAGCAGTTCTTC.

The chain is built from TRBV3-1 and TRBJ2-3; no definite D call. The CDR3 runs 14 residues. Germline V CDR1 and CDR2: LGHDT, YNNKEL (reference sequence). Deletions cut 0 bases from V and 7 bases from J, with 11 bases between. CDR3 coding DNA: TGTGCCAGCAGCCAAGATCTGGGCTCCAATACGCAGTATTTT. Translating it yields CASSQDLGSNTQYF.

This chain joins TRBV5-5 and TRBJ2-1; D possibly corresponds to TRBD2 (5 bases). V shed 3 bases and J shed 2 bases, with 12 bases lying between them. The CDR3 loop spans 15 amino acids. CDR1 and CDR2 (germline): SGHKS, YYEKEE (reference sequence). For the CDR3, the DNA is TGTGCCAGCAGCTCGGGTAGCGTGACCTACAATGAGCAGTTCTTC. Translation gives CASSSGSVTYNEQFF.

The count of this clonotype is one. The chain recombines TRBV20-1 with TRBJ2-7, with D hard to call. With 3 bases removed from V and 2 bases from J, the gap between germline ends came to 14 bases. CDR3 length: 14 residues. Germline-derived CDR1 and CDR2 are DFQATT and SNEGSKA (reference sequence). CDR3 protein: CSASLAGKPYEQYF. The CDR3 DNA is TGCAGTGCTAGCTTGGCAGGAAAGCCCTACGAGCAGTACTTC.

The gene calls are TRBV7-2 and TRBJ2-2; D is unresolved. The CDR3 runs 14 residues. Per germline, CDR1 SGHTA and CDR2 FQGNSA. V was cut by 1 base and J by 3 bases, with 6 bases left in between. The CDR3 DNA follows: TGTGCCAGCAGCTTAGGGGCCTACACCGGGGAGCTGTTTTTT. Its protein product is CASSLGAYTGELFF.